The following is a TCR beta chain sequence with its context. The data are from a study of blood T cells in healthy people across ages. For the second PCR, which ran for about 6 to 11 cycles, a sample-barcoded 5' primer and a J-beta primer mix were used. TCRdb re-analysed the 5' RACE reads in MiXCR, keeping a single row per CDR3 protein. The sample contains 1.5 million to 2 million distinct CDR3 sequences, around half of which appear only once. CDR1 and CDR2 from the germline V gene are MNHNY and SVGAGI (reference sequence). This CDR3 is 17 amino acids long. Between the trimmed V and J ends, which lost 0 bases and 2 bases, there was a span of 17 bases.

This chain links TRBV6-6 with TRBJ2-7; the D call may be TRBD1 or TRBD2 (5 bases each). Source material: blood. The clonotype was recovered from a woman in her thirties or forties in good health. CDR3 in amino acids: CASSYSGVRQKTYEQYF. In DNA, the CDR3 is TGTGCCAGCAGTTACTCGGGGGTACGCCAGAAGACCTACGAGCAGTACTTC.